This TCR beta chain was sequenced during a study of T-cell reconstitution after alpha-beta-depleted transplantation in children (dated by TCRdb to between 2015 and 2016). Regarding the study in general: The study quantitatively tracked T-cell immune reconstitution after TCRalphabeta/CD19-depleted allogeneic hematopoietic cell transplantation in children using TCR repertoire profiling.

A few counts support this clonotype. Its antigen remains unidentified. No clone much larger than this one lies a single base away; base qualities are absent. The receptor library was made with PCR. The instrument was an Illumina HiSeq 2500. TCR libraries were prepared with molecular barcoding, using unique molecular identifiers to normalize TCRbeta repertoire quantification. TCRdb took the public reads, trimmed them with fastp at Q25, ran MiXCR for clone calling and kept in-frame beta chains. Each record represents a unique CDR3 protein, reported with the most common genes and DNA among its rows. This sample lists around 380,000 distinct CDR3 sequences; about a tenth were detected once. The ten largest clones take up nearly 5.5% of the sample. CDR1 and CDR2, looked up from the germline V gene, are SGHRS and YFSETQ. The cysteine opens and the phenylalanine closes a CDR3 of 12 amino acids. CDR3 DNA is the only sequence kept; it has 36 bases, read in frame from the first base. Trimming accounts for 6 bases at V and 3 bases at J, while the number of junction bases matched to no gene is 0.

The clonotype was recovered from a human donor who donated a stem cell graft to a child with acute myeloid leukemia. This receptor chain uses TRBV5-1 and TRBJ2-3, and TRBD2 aligns with 8 junction nucleotides. The source was PBMCs from the stem cell graft donor, collected from the stem cell graft. The DNA is TGCGCCAGCACGGGGGGGACAGATACGCAGTATTTT. It translates to CASTGGTDTQYF.